Listed here are 9 T cell receptor beta chains from one sample, sequenced in a study of T cell responses to AZD1222 COVID-19 vaccine (dated by TCRdb to about 2021). The label giving this sample's time point can be read as: about 28 days (+/-7) after the second vaccine dose. Libraries were built with the immunoSEQ multiplex PCR assay. In TCRdb, the immuneACCESS table is reduced to in-frame sequences with V and J assigned. These tables do not hold every clone; where another copy was compared, an unresolved V gene accounts for under half, and the others remain unexplained. The sample table holds some 84,000 clones, of which approximately 88% were seen once. Jointly, the top ten make up 9.5% to 13% of the sample. The sequences come from peripheral blood, collected 28 days after the second AZD1222 dose. These receptors were obtained from an adult who received the AZD1222 COVID-19 vaccine.

In nucleotides, the CDR3 is TGTGCCAGCAGCTTAGGACTAGCAGGCACAGATACGCAGTATTTT. Translation gives CASSLGLAGTDTQYF. The chain is built from TRBV7-9 and TRBJ2-3; TRBD2 matches 7 bases. Germline trimming cut 1 base from V and 1 base from J; bases unmatched to any gene: 2. Looked up from germline, CDR1 is SEHNR and CDR2 is FQNEAQ (reference sequence). CDR3 length: 15 residues.

The chain employs TRBV4-1 and TRBJ2-5; D not resolved. Germline loops: CDR1 MGHRA, CDR2 YSYEKL. CDR3 length: 15 residues. The ends were cut back, 3 bases at V and 0 bases at J, with 11 bases in the middle. CDR3: CASSHSDLYQETQYF. CDR3 nucleotides: TGCGCCAGCAGCCATAGTGACCTGTACCAAGAGACCCAGTACTTC.

The CDR3 is CASSFRLNSPLHF. In DNA, the CDR3 is TGTGCCAGCAGTTTCAGATTGAATTCACCCCTCCACTTT. J is TRBJ1-6 and V is TRBV12-3 or TRBV12-4; D unresolved. This CDR3 is built from 13 residues. The ends were cut back, 3 bases at V and 7 bases at J, with 7 bases in the middle.

J is TRBJ1-2 and V is TRBV2; D gene unclear. The V end was cut by 6 bases, the J end by 0 bases, with 11 bases between. Germline V gene lookup returns CDR1 SNHLY and CDR2 FYNNEI. The CDR3 spans 14 residues. The CDR3 reads CASRERTTNYGYTF. Here the CDR3 DNA reads TGTGCCAGCAGAGAAAGGACCACTAACTATGGCTACACCTTC.

V is TRBV6-5 and J is TRBJ1-2; D may be TRBD1 (5 bases). The CDR3 runs 14 residues. Deletions cut 2 bases from V and 7 bases from J, with 14 bases between. Germline V gives CDR1 MNHEY, CDR2 SVGAGI. CDR3 DNA: TGTGCCAGCAGTTACGGGACCGTCCGGGCTGGCTACACCTTC. It is translated as CASSYGTVRAGYTF.

The V gene is TRBV3-1 (or the pseudogene TRBV3-2), the J gene TRBJ2-1; D gene unclear. Germline values: CDR1 LGHDT, CDR2 YNNKEL (reference sequence). V lost 1 base and J 0 bases, leaving 13 bases between the germline ends. The CDR3 sequence is 17 residues long. CDR3 in DNA: TGTGCCAGCAGCCAAGGTGGCGACCCTAGCTCCTACAATGAGCAGTTCTTC. It yields the protein CASSQGGDPSSYNEQFF.

The chain uses TRBV12-5 and TRBJ1-1, with D maybe TRBD1 (6 bases). The germline V and J ends were trimmed by 6 bases and 5 bases, with 13 bases remaining between them. The CDR3 consists of 13 residues. Germline values: CDR1 LGHNT, CDR2 FRNRAP. CDR3 protein: CASGADGQTEAFF. The CDR3 DNA reads as TGTGCTAGTGGGGCTGACGGACAGACTGAAGCTTTCTTT.

The chain has TRBV27 and TRBJ1-2; 8 nucleotides agree with TRBD1. The CDR3 sequence is 15 residues long. Germline V gives CDR1 MNHEY, CDR2 SMNVEV (reference sequence). V lost 4 bases, J lost 8 bases, and 12 bases stayed unmatched. This CDR3 is CASSSPPQGAKGYTF. Written as DNA, the CDR3 is TGTGCCAGCAGTTCCCCCCCGCAGGGGGCGAAAGGCTACACCTTC.

The chain has TRBV11-2 and TRBJ2-3; the D is unclear. Germline loops: CDR1 SGHAT, CDR2 FQNNGV. The CDR3 is made up of 12 amino acids. V was trimmed by 1 base and J by 8 bases, leaving 7 bases between them. The CDR3 DNA sequence: TGTGCCAGCAGCTTAGTGGGAACTACGCAGTATTTT. Protein product: CASSLVGTTQYF.